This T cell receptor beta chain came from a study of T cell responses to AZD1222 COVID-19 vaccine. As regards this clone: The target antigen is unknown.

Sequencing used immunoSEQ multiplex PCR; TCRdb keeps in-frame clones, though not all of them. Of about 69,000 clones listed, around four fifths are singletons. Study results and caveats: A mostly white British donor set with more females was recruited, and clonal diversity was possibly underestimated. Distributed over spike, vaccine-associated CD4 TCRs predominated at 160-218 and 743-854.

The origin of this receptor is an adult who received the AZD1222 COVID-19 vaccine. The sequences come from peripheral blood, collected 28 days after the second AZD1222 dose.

The CDR3 bases are TGTGCCAGCAGCTTGGGGGCAGCCTATGGCTACACCTTC. It is translated as CASSLGAAYGYTF. J is TRBJ1-2 and V is TRBV11-1; the D gene is possibly TRBD1 (6 bases). V was pared by 3 bases and J by 4 bases, with 9 bases between. The germline V gene has CDR1 SGHAT and CDR2 FQDESV (reference sequence). This CDR3 spans 13 amino acids.